A single TCR beta chain is shown here with its context. V lost 5 bases and J lost 2, with 13 bases in between. Germline V gives CDR1 SGHRS, CDR2 YFSETQ. The CDR3 length is 15 residues. These data originate in a study of long-term antiretroviral therapy in people with HIV. An immunoSEQ assay, version v3.0, was performed at survey level. Using immunoSEQ multiplex PCR, the repertoire was profiled, and TCRdb retains in-frame clones only, with some absent. Among under 25,000 clones listed, about 89% were seen once. The specimen comprised unsorted PBMCs, sampled 0.5 years after starting antiretroviral therapy. The chain employs TRBV5-1 and TRBJ2-2, with D unclear. This TCR derives from a man aged 35 to 55 with HIV. The CDR3 is CASSGRLANTGELFF. The CDR3 DNA follows: TGCGCCAGCAGTGGGCGGTTAGCAAACACCGGGGAGCTGTTTTTT.